This TCR beta chain was sequenced during a study of human T cells and chemical hapten exposure. Stated time point: patch test 1, 2 weeks after DPC sensitization. Treatment: therapeutic diphenylcyclopropenone sensitization with weekly scalp DPC. In TCRdb, the RACE reads were re-called with MiXCR into one record per CDR3 protein. The repertoire includes about 340,000 distinct CDR3 sequences, around 7% of them detected once, and roughly 7.9% sits in the top ten. The V and J ends lost 4 bases and 2 bases respectively, with 10 bases between them. The length of the CDR3 is 14 residues. CDR1 and CDR2 from the germline V gene are SEHNR and FQNEAQ (reference sequence).

The chain couples TRBV7-9 to TRBJ2-3; D is unclear. This TCR was sampled from a woman aged 18-30 years with alopecia areata. Some clones in this sample may be carry-over from other donors' samples. Sequenced here: whole blood, sampled in connection with sensitization to the hapten diphenylcyclopropenone (DPC). The CDR3 sequence is CASSSTPITDTQYF. In DNA form, the CDR3 reads TGTGCCAGCAGCTCAACCCCGATCACAGATACGCAGTATTTT.